This TCR beta chain was sequenced for a study of cytomegalovirus exposure and HLA in healthy donors. Vbeta (60) and Jbeta (13) primers were used in the PCR. Profiled with immunoSEQ multiplex PCR; TCRdb holds only in-frame clones, not every one. The sample records some 180,000 clones, over 70% being singletons. Concerning this clone itself: Its antigen remains unknown.

Regarding the study as a whole: The only immune exposure information that was available was CMV serostatus.

The CDR3 length is 15 residues. Trimming removed 4 bases from V and 3 bases from J, with 15 bases in between. Germline CDR1 KGHSH, CDR2 LQKENI. The chain carries TRBV18 and TRBJ1-2; perhaps TRBD1 as D (5 bases). The sample consisted of PBMCs. The receptor's source is a man aged 18 to 30 in good health and CMV-seronegative. In DNA, the CDR3 is TGTGCCAGCTCACTATCCCAGGGCGTCGACTATGGCTACACCTTC. It specifies CASSLSQGVDYGYTF.